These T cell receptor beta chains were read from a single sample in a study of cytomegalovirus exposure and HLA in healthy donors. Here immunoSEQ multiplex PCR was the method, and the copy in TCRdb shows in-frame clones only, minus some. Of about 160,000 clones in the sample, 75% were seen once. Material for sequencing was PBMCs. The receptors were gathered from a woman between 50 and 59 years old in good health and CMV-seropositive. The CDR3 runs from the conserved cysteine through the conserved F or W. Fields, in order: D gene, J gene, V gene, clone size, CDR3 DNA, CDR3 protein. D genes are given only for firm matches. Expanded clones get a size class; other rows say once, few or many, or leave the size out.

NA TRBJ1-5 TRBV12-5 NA TGTGCTAGTGGCCCAGGGGAGGGATCTCAGCCCCAGCATTTT CASGPGEGSQPQHF
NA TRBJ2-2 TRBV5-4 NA TGTGCCAGCAGCTTGGGCCAGGACACCGGGGAGCTGTTTTTT CASSLGQDTGELFF
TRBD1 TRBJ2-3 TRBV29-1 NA TGCAGCGCCCGGCCGACACAGGGGGACGGCACAGATACGCAGTATTTT CSARPTQGDGTDTQYF
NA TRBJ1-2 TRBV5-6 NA TGTGCCAGCAGCTTGGGGGGGGTTATCAGCTATGGCTACACCTTC CASSLGGVISYGYTF
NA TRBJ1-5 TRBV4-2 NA TGTGCCAGCAGCCAAGAAGAGGCACACTTCAATCAGCCCCAGCATTTT CASSQEEAHFNQPQHF
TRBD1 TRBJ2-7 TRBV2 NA TGTGCCAGCAGTGAGGTTTTGGGACAGGGTGAGGAGCAGTACTTC CASSEVLGQGEEQYF
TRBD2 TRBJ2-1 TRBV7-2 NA TGTGCCAGCAGCTTGGGGACTAGTTATGAGCAGTTCTTC CASSLGTSYEQFF
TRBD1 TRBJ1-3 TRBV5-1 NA TGCGCCAGCGGATCCGGGACAGGGGTCTCTGGAAACACCATATATTTT CASGSGTGVSGNTIYF
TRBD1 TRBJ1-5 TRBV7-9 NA TGTGCCAGCAGCTTAGGAGGGACAGGGAAGAATCAGCCCCAGCATTTT CASSLGGTGKNQPQHF
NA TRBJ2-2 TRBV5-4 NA TGTGCCAGCAGCTCTCCCAGAGGCGGGGAGCTGTTTTTT CASSSPRGGELFF
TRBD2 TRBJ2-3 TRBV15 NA TGTGCCACCAGCAGGTCGGGACTAGCGGCAGATACGCAGTATTTT CATSRSGLAADTQYF
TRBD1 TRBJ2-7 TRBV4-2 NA TGTGCCAGCAGGCGGCGACAGGGCACTACCTACGAGCAGTACTTC CASRRRQGTTYEQYF
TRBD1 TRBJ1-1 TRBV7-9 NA TGTGCCAGCAGCTCTCACTACCGGGGACAGGAGAACACTGAAGCTTTCTTT CASSSHYRGQENTEAFF
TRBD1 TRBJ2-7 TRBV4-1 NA TGCGCCAGCAGCCAAGATGACAGGGGGTTATACGAGCAGTACTTC CASSQDDRGLYEQYF
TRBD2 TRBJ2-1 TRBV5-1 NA TGCGCCAGCAGCAGGGGTAGCGGGGCCGGTGAGCAGTTCTTC CASSRGSGAGEQFF
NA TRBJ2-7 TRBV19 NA TGTGCCAGTAGTATAGATCGAACAGGGACCTACGAGCAGTACTTC CASSIDRTGTYEQYF
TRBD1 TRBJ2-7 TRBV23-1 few TGCGCCAGCAGTCGGGACAGGCCATTCTACGAGCAGTACTTC CASSRDRPFYEQYF
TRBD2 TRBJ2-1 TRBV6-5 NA TGTGCCAGCAGTTACTTTCGGGAGGCCGGGGATGAGCAGTTCTTC CASSYFREAGDEQFF
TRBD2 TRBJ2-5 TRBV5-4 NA TGTGCCAGCAGCTTGGCATCTAGCGGGGTGGAGACCCAGTACTTC CASSLASSGVETQYF
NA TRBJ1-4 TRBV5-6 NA TGTGCCAGCAGCCCCCCTGGTTCGGGGAATGAAAAACTGTTTTTT CASSPPGSGNEKLFF
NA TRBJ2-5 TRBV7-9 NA TGTGCCAGCAGCTCAAGCGGGTACAGGGAGACCCAGTACTTC CASSSSGYRETQYF
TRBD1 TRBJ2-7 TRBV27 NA TGTGCCAGCAGTCTTAAACCGGGACAGATCTACGAGCAGTACTTC CASSLKPGQIYEQYF
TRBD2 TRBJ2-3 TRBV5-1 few TGCGCCAGCAGCTTGGGTCTAGCGGGGGCAGATACGCAGTATTTT CASSLGLAGADTQYF
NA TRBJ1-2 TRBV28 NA TGTGCCAGCAGTTTACAAGGCAGGGAAGACTATGGCTACACCTTC CASSLQGREDYGYTF
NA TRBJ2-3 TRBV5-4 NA TGTGCCAGCAGCTTGGCCCTGGCAGGGTTGTCCACAGATACGCAGTATTTT CASSLALAGLSTDTQYF
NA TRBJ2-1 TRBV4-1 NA TGCGCCAGCAGCCAAGATAGTTCCCGACTCAATGAGCAGTTCTTC CASSQDSSRLNEQFF
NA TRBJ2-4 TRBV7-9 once TGTGCCAGCAGTCTAATCTCCCCCAGGCAGGTCTTAGCCAAAAACATTCAGTACTTC CASSLISPRQVLAKNIQYF
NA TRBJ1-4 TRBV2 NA TGTGCCAGCAGTGAACTTACGACAGCCGAAAAACTGTTTTTT CASSELTTAEKLFF
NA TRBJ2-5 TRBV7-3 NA TGTGCCAGCAGCCCTACTAGGGAAGAGACCCAGTACTTC CASSPTREETQYF
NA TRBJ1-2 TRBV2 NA TGTGCCAGCAAGAGGGAGGACCCGGGGTATGGCTACACCTTC CASKREDPGYGYTF
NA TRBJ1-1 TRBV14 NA TGTGCCAGCAGCCAAGAGATCAGGGGCACTGAAGCTTTCTTT CASSQEIRGTEAFF